This is a list of T cell receptor beta chains from one sample in a study of glioma-infiltrating T cells after dendritic cell vaccination. Sequencing was performed with immunoSEQ multiplex PCR; in TCRdb, only in-frame clones are kept and a portion is missing. The sample holds roughly 96,000 clones, about 80% seen once. The material sequenced was blood, taken before dendritic cell vaccination. The receptors derive from a human donor with glioblastoma. The CDR3 runs from the conserved cysteine through the conserved F or W. Fields, in order: V gene, D gene, clone size, J gene, CDR3 DNA, CDR3 protein. A D gene is named only where the DNA matches it firmly. A row's size may be missing; if present it is once, few, many or a size class.

V gene: TRBV19
D gene: -
clone size: -
J gene: TRBJ2-3
CDR3 DNA: TGTGCCAGTAGTTCCCGACTAGGAAGCACAGATACGCAGTATTTT
CDR3 protein: CASSSRLGSTDTQYF

V gene: TRBV6-1
D gene: -
clone size: -
J gene: TRBJ1-5
CDR3 DNA: TGTGCCAGCAGTGGAACCAAAGGGGTCGGGAGCAATCAGCCCCAGCATTTT
CDR3 protein: CASSGTKGVGSNQPQHF

V gene: TRBV5-1
D gene: -
clone size: -
J gene: TRBJ2-1
CDR3 DNA: TGCGCCAGCAGCCAGATGTGGCAGGCCAACAATGAGCAGTTCTTC
CDR3 protein: CASSQMWQANNEQFF

V gene: TRBV4-1
D gene: -
clone size: -
J gene: TRBJ2-1
CDR3 DNA: TGCGCCAGCGGCAGGAAGGAGGATTCCTACAATGAGCAGTTCTTC
CDR3 protein: CASGRKEDSYNEQFF

V gene: TRBV7-9
D gene: TRBD1
clone size: -
J gene: TRBJ1-1
CDR3 DNA: TGTGCCAGCAGCTTGCAGGGGGCCGTGATCCCAACTGAAGCTTTCTTT
CDR3 protein: CASSLQGAVIPTEAFF

V gene: TRBV10-3
D gene: -
clone size: once
J gene: TRBJ2-3
CDR3 DNA: TGTGCCATCAGCGGGGGGCGAGACACAGATACGCAGTATTTT
CDR3 protein: CAISGGRDTDTQYF

V gene: TRBV6-5
D gene: -
clone size: -
J gene: TRBJ2-7
CDR3 DNA: TGTGCCAGCAGTACCGTAGCCGGCTACGAGCAGTACTTC
CDR3 protein: CASSTVAGYEQYF

V gene: TRBV7-2
D gene: TRBD2
clone size: -
J gene: TRBJ2-1
CDR3 DNA: TGTGCCAGCAGCCCTAGCGGGGGGCGTAGTGAGCAGTTCTTC
CDR3 protein: CASSPSGGRSEQFF

V gene: TRBV7-9
D gene: TRBD1
clone size: -
J gene: TRBJ1-1
CDR3 DNA: TGTGCCAGCAGCCCGCGATCCGGGACAGGGAGAACTGAAGCTTTCTTT
CDR3 protein: CASSPRSGTGRTEAFF

V gene: TRBV7-3
D gene: TRBD2
clone size: once
J gene: TRBJ2-3
CDR3 DNA: TGTGCCAGCAGCCCCGATCGGACTAGTTTGGGAAGAGCAGATACGCAGTATTTT
CDR3 protein: CASSPDRTSLGRADTQYF

V gene: TRBV7-8
D gene: -
clone size: -
J gene: TRBJ1-2
CDR3 DNA: TGTGCCAGCAGCTTACGGGGGACGGTAGTAGCCTATGGCTACACCTTC
CDR3 protein: CASSLRGTVVAYGYTF

V gene: TRBV10-3
D gene: TRBD2
clone size: -
J gene: TRBJ2-2
CDR3 DNA: TGTGCCACCGCAGGAGCGGGAAACACCGGGGAGCTGTTTTTT
CDR3 protein: CATAGAGNTGELFF

V gene: TRBV27
D gene: TRBD1
clone size: -
J gene: TRBJ1-2
CDR3 DNA: TGTGCCAGCAGTTTTACCAGGGGGCGACGGTGGGGCTACACCTTC
CDR3 protein: CASSFTRGRRWGYTF

V gene: TRBV7-6
D gene: TRBD1
clone size: -
J gene: TRBJ1-1
CDR3 DNA: TGTGCCAGCAGCTGGACAGGGGGCCACGGGGGCACTGAAGCTTTCTTT
CDR3 protein: CASSWTGGHGGTEAFF

V gene: TRBV5-6
D gene: TRBD2
clone size: once
J gene: TRBJ2-5
CDR3 DNA: TGTGCCAGCAGGCAGAGGACTAGCGGGTACCAAGAGACCCAGTACTTC
CDR3 protein: CASRQRTSGYQETQYF

V gene: TRBV5-1
D gene: TRBD2
clone size: -
J gene: TRBJ2-7
CDR3 DNA: TGCGCCAGCAGCCGAGGGACTAGCGGGGGGGAATACGAGCAGTACTTC
CDR3 protein: CASSRGTSGGEYEQYF

V gene: TRBV4-1
D gene: TRBD2
clone size: -
J gene: TRBJ2-1
CDR3 DNA: TGCGCCAGCAGCCAAGCGCGGGGGGGCTCCTACAATGAGCAGTTCTTC
CDR3 protein: CASSQARGGSYNEQFF

V gene: TRBV19
D gene: TRBD1
clone size: -
J gene: TRBJ1-3
CDR3 DNA: TGTGCCAGTACGGGGGACAGGGATTCTGGAAACACCATATATTTT
CDR3 protein: CASTGDRDSGNTIYF

V gene: TRBV5-1
D gene: TRBD1
clone size: -
J gene: TRBJ2-5
CDR3 DNA: TGCGCCAGCAGGTTAACCGGGACAGGGACTTTCCAAGAGACCCAGTACTTC
CDR3 protein: CASRLTGTGTFQETQYF

V gene: TRBV29-1
D gene: -
clone size: few
J gene: TRBJ2-1
CDR3 DNA: TGCAGCGTTCGGCAGGGTAGTACCTACAATGAGCAGTTCTTC
CDR3 protein: CSVRQGSTYNEQFF

V gene: TRBV5-6
D gene: -
clone size: -
J gene: TRBJ1-2
CDR3 DNA: TGTGCCAGCAGCTTGGAACAGGGCGGTGGCTACACCTTC
CDR3 protein: CASSLEQGGGYTF

V gene: TRBV7-3
D gene: TRBD2
clone size: -
J gene: TRBJ2-4
CDR3 DNA: TGTGCCAGCAGCCGGATGGGGCTAGCGGGAAACATTCAGTACTTC
CDR3 protein: CASSRMGLAGNIQYF

V gene: TRBV18
D gene: -
clone size: -
J gene: TRBJ1-4
CDR3 DNA: TGTGCCAGCTCACCGGCCGTTGCAACTAATGAAAAACTGTTTTTT
CDR3 protein: CASSPAVATNEKLFF

V gene: TRBV11-2
D gene: -
clone size: -
J gene: TRBJ1-2
CDR3 DNA: TGTGCCAGCAGCTTAGTGCGGGGGTGGAACTATGGCTACACCTTC
CDR3 protein: CASSLVRGWNYGYTF

V gene: TRBV27
D gene: -
clone size: -
J gene: TRBJ2-7
CDR3 DNA: TGTGCCAGCAGTTCAAGGGGCCTAGGAGGGGAGCAGTACTTC
CDR3 protein: CASSSRGLGGEQYF

V gene: TRBV6-6
D gene: -
clone size: -
J gene: TRBJ1-5
CDR3 DNA: TGTGCCAGCAACGTAGACAATCAGCCCCAGCATTTT
CDR3 protein: CASNVDNQPQHF

V gene: TRBV6-1
D gene: -
clone size: -
J gene: TRBJ1-2
CDR3 DNA: TGTGCCAGCAGCGTCCTTAACTATGGCTACACCTTC
CDR3 protein: CASSVLNYGYTF

V gene: TRBV11-1
D gene: -
clone size: -
J gene: TRBJ2-1
CDR3 DNA: TGTGCCAGCTCTCAGGGAACCTACAATGAGCAGTTCTTC
CDR3 protein: CASSQGTYNEQFF

V gene: TRBV7-3
D gene: TRBD1
clone size: -
J gene: TRBJ2-2
CDR3 DNA: TGTGCCAGCAGTAAGAGGACAGGGGGCTTCGTCGGGGAGCTGTTTTTT
CDR3 protein: CASSKRTGGFVGELFF

V gene: TRBV7-2
D gene: TRBD2
clone size: -
J gene: TRBJ2-2
CDR3 DNA: TGTGCCAGCAGCTTAGGAGGGGGACTAGCGGGAGTCACCGGGGAGCTGTTTTTT
CDR3 protein: CASSLGGGLAGVTGELFF

V gene: TRBV25-1
D gene: -
clone size: once
J gene: TRBJ2-5
CDR3 DNA: TGTGCCAGCAGTGAATACCAGGAGACCCAGTACTTC
CDR3 protein: CASSEYQETQYF

V gene: TRBV2
D gene: TRBD2
clone size: -
J gene: TRBJ2-6
CDR3 DNA: TGTGCCAGCAGTGAGGGGGGGGCTGGGGCCAACGTCCTGACTTTC
CDR3 protein: CASSEGGAGANVLTF

V gene: TRBV2
D gene: -
clone size: -
J gene: TRBJ2-7
CDR3 DNA: TGTGCCAGCAGTGACAGCTCCTACGAGCAGTACTTC
CDR3 protein: CASSDSSYEQYF

V gene: TRBV20-1
D gene: -
clone size: -
J gene: TRBJ2-7
CDR3 DNA: TGCAGTGCTAGGCTAGCCTACGAGCAGTACTTC
CDR3 protein: CSARLAYEQYF

V gene: TRBV7-2
D gene: -
clone size: once
J gene: TRBJ2-1
CDR3 DNA: TGTGCCAGCAGCTTAGCGGCAGGGCCGAATGAGCAGTTCTTC
CDR3 protein: CASSLAAGPNEQFF

V gene: TRBV6-5
D gene: -
clone size: -
J gene: TRBJ2-1
CDR3 DNA: TGTGCCAGCTCTAGGGGGGGGCCCAGGAATGAGCAGTTCTTC
CDR3 protein: CASSRGGPRNEQFF

V gene: TRBV5-6
D gene: TRBD1
clone size: -
J gene: TRBJ2-3
CDR3 DNA: TGTGCCAGCAGCCCTCCGGGACAGGGCCTCGCAGATACGCAGTATTTT
CDR3 protein: CASSPPGQGLADTQYF

V gene: TRBV10-3
D gene: -
clone size: many
J gene: TRBJ1-5
CDR3 DNA: TGTGCCATCAGTCAAGGGAGAGATCAGCCCCAGCATTTT
CDR3 protein: CAISQGRDQPQHF

V gene: TRBV6-5
D gene: TRBD2
clone size: once
J gene: TRBJ2-2
CDR3 DNA: TGTGCCAGCAGACGTAGCGGGAGCATCGGGGAGCTGTTTTTT
CDR3 protein: CASRRSGSIGELFF

V gene: TRBV5-8
D gene: -
clone size: -
J gene: TRBJ1-1
CDR3 DNA: TGTGCCAGCAGCTTGGTAGGGAGGATGAACACTGAAGCTTTCTTT
CDR3 protein: CASSLVGRMNTEAFF

V gene: TRBV27
D gene: TRBD1
clone size: few
J gene: TRBJ1-2
CDR3 DNA: TGTGCCAGCAGTTTGACAGGGGGTCGGCACTATGGCTACACCTTC
CDR3 protein: CASSLTGGRHYGYTF

V gene: TRBV5-1
D gene: TRBD2
clone size: -
J gene: TRBJ2-1
CDR3 DNA: TGCGCCAGCAGCGGGGGACTAGCGGGGGGCCGGGAGCAGTTCTTC
CDR3 protein: CASSGGLAGGREQFF

V gene: TRBV7-8
D gene: -
clone size: -
J gene: TRBJ2-2
CDR3 DNA: TGTGCCAGCAGCCCCCGCGAGGGCCAGATTGCCGGGGAGCTGTTTTTT
CDR3 protein: CASSPREGQIAGELFF

V gene: TRBV14
D gene: TRBD2
clone size: -
J gene: TRBJ2-3
CDR3 DNA: TGTGCCAGCAGCCGGGGACTAGCGGGGGCCCCAGATACGCAGTATTTT
CDR3 protein: CASSRGLAGAPDTQYF

V gene: TRBV7-9
D gene: -
clone size: -
J gene: TRBJ1-6
CDR3 DNA: TGTGCCAGCAGCTTTGCGTCCTCACCCCTCCACTTT
CDR3 protein: CASSFASSPLHF

V gene: TRBV6-6
D gene: -
clone size: -
J gene: TRBJ1-2
CDR3 DNA: TGTGCCAGCAGCCGGGAGCCCTATCTTTATGGCTACACCTTC
CDR3 protein: CASSREPYLYGYTF

V gene: TRBV27
D gene: TRBD1
clone size: -
J gene: TRBJ1-6
CDR3 DNA: TGTGCCAGCAGTTTATTACGCAGGGGGATTAATTCACCCCTCCACTTT
CDR3 protein: CASSLLRRGINSPLHF

V gene: TRBV9
D gene: -
clone size: -
J gene: TRBJ1-1
CDR3 DNA: TGTGCCAGCAGCGTTACAGCGAACACTGAAGCTTTCTTT
CDR3 protein: CASSVTANTEAFF

V gene: TRBV30
D gene: TRBD1
clone size: -
J gene: TRBJ2-7
CDR3 DNA: TGTGCCTGGAGTAGGGACAGCTTCTCCTACGAGCAGTACTTC
CDR3 protein: CAWSRDSFSYEQYF

V gene: TRBV6-8
D gene: TRBD2
clone size: -
J gene: TRBJ2-5
CDR3 DNA: TGTGCCAGCTACCTAGGTGAGGGAGGGGCAGGAGAGACCCAGTACTTC
CDR3 protein: CASYLGEGGAGETQYF

V gene: TRBV7-7
D gene: TRBD2
clone size: -
J gene: TRBJ2-5
CDR3 DNA: TGTGCTAGCAGCCCGAGCGGGGGGGCTTTGGAGACCCAGTACTTC
CDR3 protein: CASSPSGGALETQYF

V gene: TRBV10-1
D gene: -
clone size: -
J gene: TRBJ2-1
CDR3 DNA: TGCGCCAGCAGTGAGACGACAGGTTATGAGCAGTTCTTC
CDR3 protein: CASSETTGYEQFF

V gene: TRBV5-1
D gene: TRBD1
clone size: -
J gene: TRBJ1-2
CDR3 DNA: TGCGCCAGCAGCACCACGACAGGGCAAGTCTCTCGCTACACCTTC
CDR3 protein: CASSTTTGQVSRYTF

V gene: TRBV19
D gene: TRBD1
clone size: -
J gene: TRBJ1-2
CDR3 DNA: TGTGCCAGTGCCGGGACAGGCGCCTCGGAGTCTGGCTACACCTTC
CDR3 protein: CASAGTGASESGYTF

V gene: TRBV5-1
D gene: -
clone size: -
J gene: TRBJ1-1
CDR3 DNA: TGCGCCAGCAGCTCCTTGGGGACAAAAAAGAACACTGAAGCTTTCTTT
CDR3 protein: CASSSLGTKKNTEAFF

V gene: TRBV11-2
D gene: -
clone size: few
J gene: TRBJ1-1
CDR3 DNA: TGTGCCAGCAGCTTAGAAGGGGGTGTCGGGACTGAAGCTTTCTTT
CDR3 protein: CASSLEGGVGTEAFF

V gene: TRBV5-4
D gene: TRBD1
clone size: once
J gene: TRBJ2-2
CDR3 DNA: TGTGCCAGCAGCTTGGGCCCGGACAGGGTTGCCGGGGAGCTGTTTTTT
CDR3 protein: CASSLGPDRVAGELFF